The clone carrying this TCR beta chain was counted a few times. V lost 0 bases, J lost 5 bases, and 7 bases stayed unmatched. The CDR3 has 16 residues. The germline CDR1 and CDR2 sequences are LGHDT and YNNKEL (reference sequence). Recovered participants had two consecutive negative NP/OP PCR tests, healthcare professional clearance, or symptom resolution. Only in-frame clones appear in the TCRdb table, and some are missing; sequencing was by immunoSEQ multiplex PCR. The repertoire holds 100,000 or so clones, with just over 85% as singletons. The sample is drawn from a study of blood T cell repertoires in COVID-19. Overall study: The cDNA or gDNA used as material had been derived from T cells, B-cell-depleted T cells, or PBMCs.

The chain recombines TRBV3-1 (or the pseudogene TRBV3-2) with TRBJ1-5, with TRBD1 identical over 7 bases. Sequences were obtained from PBMCs or T cells enriched from blood (not recorded which). This clonotype was obtained from a woman in her forties or fifties who had recovered from COVID-19. CDR3 residues: CASSQDLDRSHQPQHF. As DNA, the CDR3 is TGTGCCAGCAGCCAAGATTTGGACAGGTCCCATCAGCCCCAGCATTTT.